This T cell receptor beta chain was obtained from a study of cytomegalovirus exposure and HLA in healthy donors. Per the germline V gene, CDR1 is GTSNPN and CDR2 is SVGIG (reference sequence). This CDR3 has 11 residues. V lost 7 bases and J 8 bases, leaving 14 bases between the germline ends. The PCR ran on 60 Vbeta and 13 Jbeta primers. Here immunoSEQ multiplex PCR was the method, and the copy in TCRdb shows in-frame clones only, minus some. This table has tens of thousands of clones, around 80% appearing once. This clone was found once. The genes are TRBV30 and TRBJ1-2; D is undetermined. This sequence originates from a man between 50 and 59 years old in good health and CMV-seropositive. The specimen sequenced was PBMCs. This CDR3 is CASHQRLGYTF. CDR3 sequence (DNA): TGTGCCTCACACCAACGTTTAGGCTACACCTTC.